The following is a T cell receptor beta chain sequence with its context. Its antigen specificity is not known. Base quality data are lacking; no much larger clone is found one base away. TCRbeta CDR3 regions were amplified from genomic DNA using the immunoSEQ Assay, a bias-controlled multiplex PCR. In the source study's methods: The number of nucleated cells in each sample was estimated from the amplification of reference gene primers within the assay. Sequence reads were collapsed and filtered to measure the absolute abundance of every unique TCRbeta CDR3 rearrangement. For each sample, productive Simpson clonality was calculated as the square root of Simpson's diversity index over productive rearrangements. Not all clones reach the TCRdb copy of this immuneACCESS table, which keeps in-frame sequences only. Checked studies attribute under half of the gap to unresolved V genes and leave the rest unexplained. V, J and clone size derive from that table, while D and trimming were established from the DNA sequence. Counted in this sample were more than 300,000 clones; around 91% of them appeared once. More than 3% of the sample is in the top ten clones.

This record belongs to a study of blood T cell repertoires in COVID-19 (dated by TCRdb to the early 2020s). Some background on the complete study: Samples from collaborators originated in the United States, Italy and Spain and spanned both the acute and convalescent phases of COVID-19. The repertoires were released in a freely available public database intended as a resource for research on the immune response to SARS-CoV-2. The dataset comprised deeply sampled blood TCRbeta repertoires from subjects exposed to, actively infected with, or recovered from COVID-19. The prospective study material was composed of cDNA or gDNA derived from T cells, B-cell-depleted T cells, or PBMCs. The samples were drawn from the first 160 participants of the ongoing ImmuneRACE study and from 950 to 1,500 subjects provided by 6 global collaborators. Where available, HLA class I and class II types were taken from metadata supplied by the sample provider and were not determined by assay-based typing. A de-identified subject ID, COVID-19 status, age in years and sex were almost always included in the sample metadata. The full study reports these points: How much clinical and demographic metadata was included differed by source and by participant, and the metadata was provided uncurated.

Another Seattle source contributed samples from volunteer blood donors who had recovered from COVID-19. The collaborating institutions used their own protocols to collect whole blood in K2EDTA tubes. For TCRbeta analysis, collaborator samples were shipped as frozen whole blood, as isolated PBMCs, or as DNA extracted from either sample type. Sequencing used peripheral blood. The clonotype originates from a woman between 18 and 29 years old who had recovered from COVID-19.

In nucleotide form, the sequence is TGTGCCAGCAGCCTAGTGGGGTCGCGGGAGGTCGATGAGCAGTTCTTC. Its product reads: CASSLVGSREVDEQFF. The chain is made from TRBV27 and TRBJ2-1, and 8 junctional nucleotides match TRBD2. Unmatched junction bases come to 15, with V trimmed by 6 bases and J by 8 bases. Based on the germline V gene (reference sequence), the CDR1 and CDR2 sequences are MNHEY and SMNVEV. The CDR3 spans 16 residues, from the cysteine through the phenylalanine. CDR3 DNA is the only sequence kept; it has 48 bases, read in frame from the first base.